Listed below are T cell receptor beta chains from one sample, sequenced in a study of molecular identifiers for immune sequencing clone quantification. From the PCR reads, TCRdb called clonotypes with MiXCR, one entry per CDR3 protein. The table has around 470,000 distinct CDR3 sequences, around 23% seen once. The sample comprised naive CD8+ T cells from blood, with Jurkat cell RNA spiked in. Receptor source: a human donor in good health. Some libraries in this study had Jurkat cell RNA spiked in. Each CDR3 is given with its conserved first and last residue. A D gene is named only where the DNA matches it firmly. Clone size is not always given. Where it is, it says once, few, many or a class for expanded clones.

D gene,V gene,CDR3 length,clone size,J gene,CDR3 protein,CDR3 DNA
NA,TRBV2,14,few,TRBJ2-2,CASSEFKDTGELFF,TGTGCCAGCAGTGAGTTTAAGGACACCGGGGAGCTGTTTTTT
NA,TRBV15,14,few,TRBJ2-5,CATSRVRGQETQYF,TGTGCCACCAGCAGAGTTCGGGGGCAAGAGACCCAGTACTTC
TRBD1,TRBV6-6,15,few,TRBJ1-2,CASSYLQGEVDGYTF,TGTGCCAGCAGTTACCTACAGGGGGAAGTAGATGGCTACACCTTC
NA,TRBV24-1,13,many,TRBJ2-1,CATSDLGVFEQFF,TGTGCCACCAGTGATTTGGGGGTTTTTGAGCAGTTCTTC
NA,TRBV14,19,many,TRBJ1-4,CASSPEPSDPFHLNEKLFF,TGTGCCAGCAGCCCAGAACCAAGTGACCCTTTTCACCTTAATGAAAAACTGTTTTTT
TRBD2,TRBV5-6,12,few,TRBJ2-1,CASSLGEGEQFF,TGTGCCAGCAGCTTGGGGGAGGGTGAGCAGTTCTTC
TRBD1,TRBV27,14,many,TRBJ1-1,CASSQGTANTEAFF,TGTGCCAGCAGTCAAGGGACAGCGAACACTGAAGCTTTCTTT
NA,TRBV7-9,12,many,TRBJ2-2,CASSLLSGELFF,TGTGCCAGCAGCCTTCTCTCCGGGGAGCTGTTTTTT
NA,TRBV9,14,NA,TRBJ1-2,CAGSVEDSSYGYTF,TGTGCCGGCAGCGTAGAAGACAGCTCTTATGGCTACACCTTC
NA,TRBV7-6,13,few,TRBJ2-3,CASSLANEDTQYF,TGTGCCAGCAGCTTAGCTAACGAGGATACGCAGTATTTT
NA,TRBV19,13,few,TRBJ2-7,CASSMGEAYEQYF,TGTGCCAGTAGTATGGGGGAGGCCTACGAGCAGTACTTC
NA,TRBV10-3,14,few,TRBJ2-7,CAISDERTSYEQYF,TGTGCCATCAGTGACGAGAGGACCTCCTACGAGCAGTACTTC
NA,TRBV4-1,15,few,TRBJ2-7,CASSQAPQVGYEQYF,TGCGCCAGCAGCCAAGCCCCCCAGGTGGGCTACGAGCAGTACTTC
NA,TRBV29-1,15,few,TRBJ2-7,CSVEAGLGLRHEQYF,TGCAGCGTTGAAGCGGGCTTAGGTTTGCGCCACGAGCAGTACTTC
NA,TRBV3-1,14,NA,TRBJ2-2,CASSRVGYAGELFF,TGTGCCAGCAGCCGCGTCGGGTACGCCGGGGAGCTGTTTTTT
NA,TRBV7-9,12,few,TRBJ1-5,CASSSSTQPQHF,TGTGCCAGCAGCTCGTCCACCCAGCCCCAGCATTTT
NA,TRBV12-3/TRBV12-4,15,many,TRBJ1-6,CASSWDGSYNSPLHF,TGTGCCAGCAGCTGGGACGGCTCCTATAATTCACCCCTCCACTTT
NA,TRBV20-1,12,NA,TRBJ1-5,CGARDSNQPQHF,TGCGGTGCTAGAGATTCGAATCAGCCCCAGCATTTT
TRBD2,TRBV13,16,NA,TRBJ2-2,CASSIGTSRDTGELFF,TGTGCCAGCAGCATAGGGACTAGCCGCGACACCGGGGAGCTGTTTTTT
TRBD2,TRBV27,14,few,TRBJ2-7,CASSLGLVSGEQYF,TGTGCCAGCTCCTTGGGACTAGTCAGTGGCGAGCAGTACTTC
NA,TRBV12-3/TRBV12-4,15,NA,TRBJ1-5,CASSSYRDGAKPQRF,TGTGCCAGCAGTTCATACCGGGATGGCGCAAAGCCCCAGCGTTTT
NA,TRBV4-3,16,few,TRBJ2-7,CASSQDLAGPTYEQYF,TGCGCCAGCAGCCAAGATTTGGCGGGACCTACCTACGAGCAGTACTTC
NA,TRBV7-8,14,many,TRBJ2-5,CASSYTGDQETQYF,TGTGCCAGCAGCTACACAGGAGACCAAGAGACCCAGTACTTC
TRBD1,TRBV7-9,15,many,TRBJ1-1,CASSSTNRGNTEAFF,TGTGCCAGCAGCTCCACAAACAGGGGGAACACTGAAGCTTTCTTT
NA,TRBV7-2,12,NA,TRBJ2-7,CASSIRGSEQYF,TGTGCCAGCAGCATTAGGGGGAGCGAGCAGTACTTC
NA,TRBV19,14,few,TRBJ1-5,CASSIGLMNQPQHF,TGTGCCAGTAGTATCGGACTCATGAATCAGCCCCAGCATTTT
NA,TRBV6-2/TRBV6-3,21,NA,TRBJ2-1,CTSRPGVARLVNPARQNEQFF,TGTACCAGCAGACCCGGGGTAGCTCGTCTAGTCAACCCGGCCCGACAGAATGAGCAGTTCTTC
NA,TRBV11-2,12,NA,TRBJ1-1,CASSLLVTDAFF,TGTGCCAGCAGCTTATTGGTCACTGACGCTTTCTTT
NA,TRBV7-9,13,NA,TRBJ2-5,CASSPELRETQYF,TGTGCCAGCAGCCCCGAACTCCGGGAGACCCAGTACTTC
NA,TRBV27,14,many,TRBJ2-5,CASRPGLRRETQYF,TGTGCCAGCAGGCCCGGACTCCGCAGAGAGACCCAGTACTTC
NA,TRBV4-3,15,NA,TRBJ2-7,CASSQGRALTYEQYF,TGCGCCAGCAGCCAAGGGAGGGCCTTAACCTACGAGCAGTACTTC
TRBD2,TRBV20-1,13,few,TRBJ2-7,CSPTSGSSYEQYF,TGCAGTCCGACTAGCGGGAGTTCCTACGAGCAGTACTTC
NA,TRBV7-9,13,NA,TRBJ2-1,CASSLYRGNEQFF,TGTGCCAGCAGCTTATATCGGGGCAATGAGCAGTTCTTC
NA,TRBV30,11,few,TRBJ2-1,CAWSAQPEQFF,TGTGCCTGGAGTGCTCAACCTGAGCAGTTCTTC
NA,TRBV12-3/TRBV12-4,13,many,TRBJ1-4,CASNYGINEKLFF,TGTGCCAGCAACTACGGGATTAATGAAAAACTGTTTTTT
TRBD1,TRBV7-6,15,many,TRBJ1-1,CASSLSTDRFTEAFF,TGTGCCAGCAGCTTAAGTACGGACAGGTTCACTGAAGCTTTCTTT
NA,TRBV28,15,many,TRBJ2-6,CASGIGGSGANVLTF,TGTGCCAGCGGTATCGGGGGCTCCGGGGCCAACGTCCTGACTTTC
TRBD2,TRBV4-1,18,few,TRBJ2-3,CASSHQVSGGLHTDTQYF,TGCGCCAGCAGCCACCAAGTTAGCGGGGGGCTACACACAGATACGCAGTATTTT
NA,TRBV6-6,14,many,TRBJ1-1,CASSFTDGNTEAFF,TGTGCCAGCAGTTTCACAGACGGGAACACTGAAGCTTTCTTT